The 2 T cell receptor beta chains given below trace back to one sample, sequenced in a study of cytomegalovirus exposure and HLA in healthy donors. PCR was performed using 60 Vbeta and 13 Jbeta primers. TCRdb's copy holds only in-frame clones and misses some; the assay was immunoSEQ multiplex PCR. The table lists some 150,000 clones, 82% of them singletons, with about 7.1% in the top ten. Material: PBMCs. The receptor set was obtained from a woman between 50 and 59 years old in good health and CMV-seropositive.

The V call is TRBV30, the J call TRBJ2-2; D is perhaps TRBD1 (6 bases). Trimming pared 0 bases from V and 0 bases from J, leaving 8 bases between. The CDR3 consists of 15 residues. Germline CDR1 is GTSNPN and CDR2 is SVGIG (reference sequence). The CDR3 DNA sequence: TGTGCCTGGAGTGTTACAGGGACGAACACCGGGGAGCTGTTTTTT. As protein: CAWSVTGTNTGELFF.

The V call is TRBV10-3, the J call TRBJ1-1; D gene ambiguous. Germline values: CDR1 ENHRY, CDR2 SYGVKD. The CDR3 length is 13 residues. V was cut by 7 bases and J by 1 base, with 10 bases left in between. The CDR3 loop is CAITYSPNTEAFF. DNA of the CDR3: TGTGCCATCACGTACAGCCCGAACACTGAAGCTTTCTTT.